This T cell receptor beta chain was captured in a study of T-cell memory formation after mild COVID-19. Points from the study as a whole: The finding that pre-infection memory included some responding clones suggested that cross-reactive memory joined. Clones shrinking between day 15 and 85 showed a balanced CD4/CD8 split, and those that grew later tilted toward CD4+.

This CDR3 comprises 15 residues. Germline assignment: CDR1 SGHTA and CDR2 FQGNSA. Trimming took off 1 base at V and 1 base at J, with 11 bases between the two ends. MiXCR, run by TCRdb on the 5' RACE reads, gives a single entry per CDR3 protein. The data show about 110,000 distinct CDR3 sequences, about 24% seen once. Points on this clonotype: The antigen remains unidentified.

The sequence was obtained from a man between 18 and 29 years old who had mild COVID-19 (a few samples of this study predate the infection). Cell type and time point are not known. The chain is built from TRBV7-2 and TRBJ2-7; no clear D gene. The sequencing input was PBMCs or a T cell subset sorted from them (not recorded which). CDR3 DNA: TGTGCCAGCAGCTTAGGGCCTCCTGGGTCCTACGAGCAGTACTTC. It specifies CASSLGPPGSYEQYF.